This TCR beta chain was recovered during a study of T cell repertoires in cytomegalovirus infection. Study-wide background: Recently identified HLA-C-restricted CMV epitopes were among the peptides used. Both CMV infection and a matching HLA type were indicated by public TCR beta signatures. Whole-study results and caveats: The study found HLA-C-restricted CMV-specific TCR beta clonotypes dominating the ex vivo response. Cumulative public TCR beta family frequency identified carriers of CMV plus the relevant HLA.

Germline-derived CDR1 and CDR2 are KGHSH and LQKENI. There are 15 residues in the CDR3. V was clipped by 2 bases and J by 1 base, with 11 bases between them. Comment on this clonotype: What it binds is unknown.

TCRdb called the reads again in MiXCR, with one record for every CDR3 protein. The table lists approximately 600,000 distinct CDR3 sequences, just under 40% of them singletons, with about 48% in the top ten. The V call is TRBV18, the J call TRBJ2-5; a weak D match, TRBD1 (6 bases). Sequenced material: cultured PBMCs, taken from culture after CMV antigen stimulation. This TCR was sampled from a human donor in good health (CMV status not recorded). Some clones in this sample may be carry-over from other donors' samples. DNA of the CDR3: TGTGCCAGCTCACCAACCCAGGGGCCCCAAGAGACCCAGTACTTC. It codes for CASSPTQGPQETQYF.